This T cell receptor beta chain was obtained from a study of shared clonotypes between healthy human individuals. The assay was immunoSEQ multiplex PCR, and TCRdb's table has in-frame clones only and misses some. Among some 980,000 clones listed, approximately 80% were seen once. V lost 8 bases and J lost 4; bases outside the gene matches: 5. The CDR3 runs to 15 residues. Germline CDR1 and CDR2: SNHLY and FYNNEI. The V call is TRBV2, the J call TRBJ2-2, with TRBD2 identical over 12 bases. The TCR was taken from a man aged 18 to 35 in good health. The specimen sequenced was memory CD4+ T cells sorted from blood. The subset is: CD45RA-negative fraction. In DNA form, the CDR3 reads TGTGCCAGCCGACTAGCGGGAGTCGTCACCGGGGAGCTGTTTTTT. It yields the protein CASRLAGVVTGELFF. Looking up the rest from reference TRBV2 and TRBJ2-2 gives the full variable domain: EPEVTQTPSHQVTQMGQEVILRCVPISNHLYFYWYRQILGQKVEFLVSFYNNEISEKSEIFDDQFSVERPDGSNFTLKIRSTKLEDSAMYFCASRLAGVVTGELFFGEGSRLTVL.